This T cell receptor beta chain was documented in a study of shared clonotypes between healthy human individuals. Study-wide findings and caveats: For naive CD4 cells, roughly 4.8% of clonotypes were shared across a handful of donors. Sequencing depth was a factor that was expected to affect clonotype sharing among donors.

Replicate sorted-subset PCRs were loaded with around 210 ng DNA, 30,000 or so T cell genomes. Data came from immunoSEQ multiplex PCR; TCRdb stores just in-frame clones and leaves some out. The sample comprises 1.5 million to 1.9 million clones, 95% to 99% of which are singletons, and 0.45% rests with the top ten. Of note for this clone: Antigen unknown. Other DNA sequences from this sample encode an identical CDR3 as well.

The length of the CDR3 is 14 residues. The ends were cut back, 0 bases at V and 8 bases at J, with 11 bases in the middle. CDR1 is SGDLS and CDR2 is YYNGEE in the germline V gene. Those who donated, Caucasian adults without exception, all lived in Nashville, Tennessee. The receptor was derived from a man in his thirties or forties in good health. The gene calls are TRBV9 and TRBJ2-2; tentatively, D is TRBD1 (7 bases). The source material was naive CD4+ T cells sorted from blood. The sample's subset: CD45RA+ positively selected. In DNA form, the CDR3 reads TGTGCCAGCAGCGTAGCAGGGGGGACGGGGGAGCTGTTTTTT. Protein product: CASSVAGGTGELFF.